These 2 T cell receptor beta chains came from one sample sequenced in a study of identical twins. TCRdb re-called the 5' RACE reads with MiXCR, one entry per CDR3 protein. The table has 450,000 or so distinct CDR3 sequences, about 13% seen once. Another study also made use of these data, one on yellow fever vaccine responses in identical twins.

Sequenced input: CD4+ T cells sorted from blood. These TCRs come from a young woman in good health.

This clonotype was picked up many times. The chain links TRBV20-1 to TRBJ2-2; D is ambiguous. This CDR3 comprises 16 residues. V was trimmed by 3 bases and J by 4 bases, leaving 18 bases between them. Germline V gene sequence: CDR1 DFQATT, CDR2 SNEGSKA (reference sequence). The CDR3 protein is CSASSSWAIGTGELFF. The CDR3 region has the DNA TGCAGTGCTAGTTCGAGTTGGGCGATCGGCACCGGGGAGCTGTTTTTT.

This clonotype showed up many times. The chain recombines TRBV7-9 with TRBJ2-7, with unresolved D. The CDR3 runs 11 residues. V was trimmed by 5 bases and J by 7 bases, leaving 9 bases between them. The germline gives CDR1 SEHNR, CDR2 FQNEAQ (reference sequence). CDR3 bases: TGTGCCAGCAGCGAACTGCTGGAGCAGTACTTC. Its translation: CASSELLEQYF.